Sequencing of this T cell receptor beta chain was carried out in a study of T cells after yellow fever vaccination. General observations from the study: Most clones from primary vaccination resurfaced after the booster (nearly 97% CD4, 75% to 90% CD8). Secondary responses were weaker yet peaked faster, day 5 versus 15.

V lost 6 bases and J lost 2, with 11 bases in between. Germline CDR1 is SGHTA and CDR2 is FQGNSA. CDR3 length: 13 residues. A universal primer site and UMIs were added as TCR cDNA was made by 5'RACE template switching. Each CDR3 protein gets one entry after TCRdb re-called the 5' RACE reads with MiXCR. This sample has 50,000 to 75,000 distinct CDR3 sequences, with approximately 6% found just once. The chain couples TRBV7-2 to TRBJ2-7, with D uncertain. The specimen comprised PBMCs, either bulk or a sorted T-cell subset (CD4+, CD8+, memory, or dextramer-sorted; not recorded which), sampled on the day of the yellow fever booster vaccination. The receptor's source is a young man who received the YFV17D yellow fever vaccine. CDR3 sequence: CASRRPGPYEQYF. The CDR3 DNA is TGTGCCAGCAGACGTCCCGGGCCCTACGAGCAGTACTTC.